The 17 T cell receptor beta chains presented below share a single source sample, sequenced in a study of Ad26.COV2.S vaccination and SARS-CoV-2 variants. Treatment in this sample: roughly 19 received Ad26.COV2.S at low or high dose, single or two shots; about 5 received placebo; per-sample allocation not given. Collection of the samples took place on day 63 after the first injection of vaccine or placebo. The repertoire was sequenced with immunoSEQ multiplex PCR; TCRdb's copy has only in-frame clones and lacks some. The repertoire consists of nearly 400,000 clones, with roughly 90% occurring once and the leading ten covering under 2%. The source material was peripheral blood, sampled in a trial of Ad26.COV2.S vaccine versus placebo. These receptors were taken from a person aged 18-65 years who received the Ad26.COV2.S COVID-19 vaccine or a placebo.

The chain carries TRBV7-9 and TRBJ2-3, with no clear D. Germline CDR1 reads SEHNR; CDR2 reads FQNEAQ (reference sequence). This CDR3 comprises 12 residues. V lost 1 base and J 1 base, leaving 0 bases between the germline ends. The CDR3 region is CASSLGTDTQYF. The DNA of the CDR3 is TGTGCCAGCAGCTTAGGCACAGATACGCAGTATTTT. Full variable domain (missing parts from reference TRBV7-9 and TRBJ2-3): DTGVSQNPRHKITKRGQNVTFRCDPISEHNRLYWYRQTLGQGPEFLTYFQNEAQLEKSRLLSDRFSAERPKGSFSTLEIQRTEQGDSAMYLCASSLGTDTQYFGPGTRLTVL.

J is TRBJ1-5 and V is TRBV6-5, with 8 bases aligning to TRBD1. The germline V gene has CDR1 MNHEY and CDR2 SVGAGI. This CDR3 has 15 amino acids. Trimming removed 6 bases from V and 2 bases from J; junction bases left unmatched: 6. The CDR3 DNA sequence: TGTGCCAGCAGCCGGGACAGGAACGGCAATCAGCCCCAGCATTTT. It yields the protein CASSRDRNGNQPQHF.

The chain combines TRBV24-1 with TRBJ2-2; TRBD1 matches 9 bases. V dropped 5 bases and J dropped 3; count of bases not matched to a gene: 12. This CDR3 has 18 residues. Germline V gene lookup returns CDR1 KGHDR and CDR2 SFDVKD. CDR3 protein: CATSAVGGQGGDTGELFF. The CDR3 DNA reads TGTGCCACCAGTGCCGTTGGGGGACAGGGCGGGGACACCGGGGAGCTGTTTTTT.

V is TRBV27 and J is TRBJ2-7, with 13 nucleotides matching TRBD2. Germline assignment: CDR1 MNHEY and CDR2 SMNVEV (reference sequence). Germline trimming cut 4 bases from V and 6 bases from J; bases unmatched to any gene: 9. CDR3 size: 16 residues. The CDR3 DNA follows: TGTGCCAGCAGTTCGTTAAGGACTAGCGGGAGCTCCGAGCAGTACTTC. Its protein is CASSSLRTSGSSEQYF.

DNA for the CDR3: TGTGCCAGCAGCTTCATACAGGGCTACGAGCAGTACTTC. It translates to CASSFIQGYEQYF. The J gene is TRBJ2-7, the V gene TRBV7-2, with D possibly matching TRBD1 (6 bases). The CDR3 has 13 amino acids. V was cut by 3 bases and J by 3 bases, with 9 bases left in between. CDR1 and CDR2 (germline): SGHTA, FQGNSA. Supplemented by reference TRBV7-2 and TRBJ2-7, the full variable domain reads GAGVSQSPSNKVTEKGKDVELRCDPISGHTALYWYRQSLGQGLEFLIYFQGNSAPDKSGLPSDRFSAERTGGSVSTLTIQRTQQEDSAVYLCASSFIQGYEQYFGPGTRLTVT.

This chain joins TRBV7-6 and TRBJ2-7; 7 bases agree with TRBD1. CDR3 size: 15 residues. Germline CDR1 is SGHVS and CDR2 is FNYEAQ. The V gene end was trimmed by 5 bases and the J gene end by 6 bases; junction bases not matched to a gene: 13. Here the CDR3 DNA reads TGTGCCAGCAGCCGCCGGACAGACAGGGATCTCGAGCAGTACTTC. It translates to CASSRRTDRDLEQYF.

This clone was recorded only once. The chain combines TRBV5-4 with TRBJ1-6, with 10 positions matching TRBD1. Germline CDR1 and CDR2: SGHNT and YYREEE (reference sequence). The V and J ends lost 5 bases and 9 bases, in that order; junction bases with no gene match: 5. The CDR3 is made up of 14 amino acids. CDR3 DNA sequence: TGTGCCAGCAGGGGGGACAGGGGCGGTTCACCCCTCCACTTT. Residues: CASRGDRGGSPLHF.

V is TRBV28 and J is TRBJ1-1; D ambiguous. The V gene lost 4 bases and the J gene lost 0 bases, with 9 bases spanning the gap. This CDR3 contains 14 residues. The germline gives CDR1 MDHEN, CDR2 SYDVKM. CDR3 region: CASSSRSMNTEAFF. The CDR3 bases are TGTGCCAGCAGTTCCCGATCCATGAACACTGAAGCTTTCTTT.

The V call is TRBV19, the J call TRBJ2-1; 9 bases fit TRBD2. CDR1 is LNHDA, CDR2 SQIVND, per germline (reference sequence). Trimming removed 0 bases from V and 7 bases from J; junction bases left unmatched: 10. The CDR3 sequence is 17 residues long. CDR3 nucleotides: TGTGCCAGTAGTATAGATCTAGCGGGATCGAAAGGAAATGAGCAGTTCTTC. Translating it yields CASSIDLAGSKGNEQFF. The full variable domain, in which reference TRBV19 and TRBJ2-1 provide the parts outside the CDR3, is DGGITQSPKYLFRKEGQNVTLSCEQNLNHDAMYWYRQDPGQGLRLIYYSQIVNDFQKGDIAEGYSVSREKKESFPLTVTSAQKNPTAFYLCASSIDLAGSKGNEQFFGPGTRLTVL.

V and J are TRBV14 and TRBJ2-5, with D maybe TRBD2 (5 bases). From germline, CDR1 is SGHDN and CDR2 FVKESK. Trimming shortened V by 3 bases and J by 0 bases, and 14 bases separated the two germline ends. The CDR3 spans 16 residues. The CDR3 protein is CASSQAQLVYQETQYF. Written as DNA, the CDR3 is TGTGCCAGCAGCCAGGCACAACTAGTTTACCAAGAGACCCAGTACTTC.

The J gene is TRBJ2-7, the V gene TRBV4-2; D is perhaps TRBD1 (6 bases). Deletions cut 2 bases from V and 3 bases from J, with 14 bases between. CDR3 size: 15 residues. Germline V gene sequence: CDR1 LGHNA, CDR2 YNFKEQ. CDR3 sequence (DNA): TGTGCCAGCAGCCAAACCGGGGACATTCTCTACGAGCAGTACTTC. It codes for CASSQTGDILYEQYF.

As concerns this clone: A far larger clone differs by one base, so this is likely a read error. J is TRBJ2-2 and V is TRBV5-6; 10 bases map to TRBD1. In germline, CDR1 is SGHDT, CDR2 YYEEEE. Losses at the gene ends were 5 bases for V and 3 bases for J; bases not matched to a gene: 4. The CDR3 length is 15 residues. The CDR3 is CASRAGTGDTGELFF. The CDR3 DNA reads TGTGCCAGCAGAGCCGGGACAGGGGACACCGGGGAGCTGTTTTTT.

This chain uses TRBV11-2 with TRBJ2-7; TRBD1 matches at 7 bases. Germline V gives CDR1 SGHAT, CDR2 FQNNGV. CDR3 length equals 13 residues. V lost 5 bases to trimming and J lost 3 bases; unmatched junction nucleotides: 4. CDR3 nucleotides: TGTGCCAGCAGCCGACAGGGCCGCTACGAGCAGTACTTC. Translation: CASSRQGRYEQYF.

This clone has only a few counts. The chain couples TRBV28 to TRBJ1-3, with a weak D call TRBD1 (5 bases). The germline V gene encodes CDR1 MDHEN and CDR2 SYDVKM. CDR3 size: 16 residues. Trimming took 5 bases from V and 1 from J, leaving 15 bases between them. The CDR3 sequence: CASSPAGIPSGNTIYF. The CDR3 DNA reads TGTGCCAGCAGTCCCGCAGGGATCCCATCTGGAAACACCATATATTTT.

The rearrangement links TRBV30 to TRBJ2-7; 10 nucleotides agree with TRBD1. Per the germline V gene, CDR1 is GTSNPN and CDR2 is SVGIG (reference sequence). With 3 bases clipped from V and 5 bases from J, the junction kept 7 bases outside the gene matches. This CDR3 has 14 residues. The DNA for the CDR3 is TGTGCCTGGAGGAGACAGGGGGCATCCAACGAGCAGTACTTC. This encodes CAWRRQGASNEQYF.

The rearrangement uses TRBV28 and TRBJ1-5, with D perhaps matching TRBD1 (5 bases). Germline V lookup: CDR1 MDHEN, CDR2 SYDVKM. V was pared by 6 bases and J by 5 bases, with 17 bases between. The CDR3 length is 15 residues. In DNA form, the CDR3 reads TGTGCCAGCAGCCAATCGTCGGGGGGGGATCAGCCCCAGCATTTT. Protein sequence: CASSQSSGGDQPQHF.

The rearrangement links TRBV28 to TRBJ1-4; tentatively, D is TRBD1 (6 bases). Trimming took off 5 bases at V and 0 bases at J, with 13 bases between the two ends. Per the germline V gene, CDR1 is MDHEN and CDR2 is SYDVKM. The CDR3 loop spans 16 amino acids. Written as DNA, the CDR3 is TGTGCCAGCAGTAATCACAGGGCACCAACTAATGAAAAACTGTTTTTT. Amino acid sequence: CASSNHRAPTNEKLFF.